Shown below are 15 T cell receptor beta chains from a single sample sequenced in a study of blood T cell repertoires in COVID-19. Using immunoSEQ multiplex PCR, the repertoire was profiled, and TCRdb retains in-frame clones only, with some absent. The sample yields some 170,000 clones, more than 75% seen once. Sequenced input: PBMCs or T cells enriched from blood (not recorded which). These receptors came from a human donor with acute COVID-19. The donor label of this sample is uncertain.

This sequence joins TRBV5-1 and TRBJ1-6; 9 positions match TRBD1. This CDR3 has 18 amino acids. Germline CDR1 reads SGHRS; CDR2 reads YFSETQ. V lost 0 bases and J lost 7; bases outside the gene matches: 11. The CDR3 DNA reads as TGCGCCAGCAGCTTGGCGGCTCCCGGACAGGGGCGAAATTCACCCCTCCACTTT. This codes for CASSLAAPGQGRNSPLHF.

Only one count was recorded for this clone. The V gene is TRBV2, the J gene TRBJ1-2, with a possible D match to TRBD1 (5 bases). Germline CDR1 and CDR2: SNHLY and FYNNEI. Deletions cut 9 bases from V and 5 bases from J, with 16 bases between. The CDR3 totals 13 residues. The CDR3 protein is CARIRVGEYGYTF. Written as DNA, the CDR3 is TGTGCCAGAATTAGGGTAGGGGAATATGGCTACACCTTC.

The chain uses TRBV5-6 and TRBJ2-7; TRBD1 might be the D (6 bases). CDR1 SGHDT and CDR2 YYEEEE come from the germline V gene. The CDR3 totals 15 residues. V lost 4 bases, J lost 0 bases, and 14 bases lay in between. This CDR3 reads CASSQGPGSSYEQYF. CDR3 in DNA: TGTGCCAGCAGCCAGGGGCCAGGGAGCTCCTACGAGCAGTACTTC.

The V and J genes are TRBV6-5 and TRBJ2-7, with 7 bases fitting TRBD1. This CDR3 comprises 14 residues. Looked up from germline, CDR1 is MNHEY and CDR2 is SVGAGI. The V segment lost 6 bases and the J segment 6 bases; nucleotides outside the gene matches: 11. The CDR3 DNA is TGTGCCAGCAGGCCTACAGGGGTTCTGGGCGAGCAGTACTTC. Residues: CASRPTGVLGEQYF.

Notes on this clone: Other DNA sequences from this sample encode an identical CDR3 as well. The chain links TRBV2 to TRBJ1-2, with D possibly being TRBD1 (6 bases). This CDR3 has 14 amino acids. The germline V gene encodes CDR1 SNHLY and CDR2 FYNNEI. Between the trimmed V and J ends, which lost 2 bases and 4 bases, there was a span of 11 bases. This CDR3 is CASSERGQVYGYTF. The DNA of the CDR3 is TGTGCCAGCAGTGAAAGGGGACAAGTCTATGGCTACACCTTC.

A single count supports this clone. The chain joins TRBV5-1 to TRBJ1-6; D uncertain. The V gene's germline CDR1 is SGHRS and CDR2 YFSETQ. The CDR3 contains 14 residues. Trimming removed 0 bases from V and 11 bases from J, with 12 bases in between. The CDR3 reads CASSLGPRSAPLHF. The DNA of the CDR3 is TGCGCCAGCAGCTTGGGACCCAGGTCCGCACCCCTCCACTTT. Based on the CDR3 plus reference TRBV5-1 and TRBJ1-6, the full variable domain is KAGVTQTPRYLIKTRGQQVTLSCSPISGHRSVSWYQQTPGQGLQFLFEYFSETQRNKGNFPGRFSGRQFSNSRSEMNVSTLELGDSALYLCASSLGPRSAPLHFGNGTRLTVT.

The V gene is TRBV30, the J gene TRBJ1-4; D possibly corresponds to TRBD1 (5 bases). The CDR3 length is 13 residues. The germline V gene has CDR1 GTSNPN and CDR2 SVGIG (reference sequence). Trimming took 3 bases from V and 8 from J, leaving 13 bases between them. This CDR3 is CAWSPGNQEKLFF. The CDR3 nucleotides are TGTGCCTGGAGCCCAGGGAATCAGGAAAAACTGTTTTTT.

The rearrangement links TRBV7-9 to TRBJ2-7; 7 bases line up with TRBD1. After removal of 5 bases from V and 2 bases from J, the junction contained 3 bases not matched to a gene. Germline CDR1 is SEHNR and CDR2 is FQNEAQ (reference sequence). CDR3 length equals 13 residues. CDR3 DNA sequence: TGTGCCAGCAGCGACAGGGTCACCTACGAGCAGTACTTC. It encodes CASSDRVTYEQYF.

The chain carries TRBV10-3 and TRBJ1-1; D is possibly TRBD1 (5 bases). V dropped 0 bases and J dropped 5 bases, with 13 bases sitting between them. In germline, CDR1 is ENHRY, CDR2 SYGVKD. The CDR3 covers 15 residues. CDR3 protein: CAISESVLKGTEAFF. Here the CDR3 DNA reads TGTGCCATCAGTGAGTCGGTTTTGAAGGGGACTGAAGCTTTCTTT.

The rearrangement joins TRBV5-1 to TRBJ2-7; 7 bases align to TRBD1. The CDR3 totals 13 residues. V trimming: 4 bases; J trimming: 3 bases; junction bases outside the gene matches: 4. Germline assignment: CDR1 SGHRS and CDR2 YFSETQ. The CDR3, as DNA: TGCGCCAGCAGCCCGGGACAGAGCTACGAGCAGTACTTC. Its translation: CASSPGQSYEQYF.

This clone has a single count. The V and J genes are TRBV9 and TRBJ2-1, with TRBD2 matching 12 bases. CDR1 and CDR2 from the germline V gene are SGDLS and YYNGEE. With 4 bases clipped from V and 5 bases from J, the junction kept 4 bases outside the gene matches. The CDR3 runs 15 residues. CDR3: CASSPGLAGHNEQFF. In DNA, the CDR3 is TGTGCCAGCAGCCCCGGACTAGCGGGGCACAATGAGCAGTTCTTC.

The chain has TRBV5-1 and TRBJ2-7; possibly TRBD1 for D (6 bases). V gave up 0 bases and J gave up 5 bases, with 9 bases separating them. The CDR3 has 13 residues. CDR1 is SGHRS and CDR2 is YFSETQ in the germline V gene. CDR3 in amino acids: CASSLARGHEQYF. The CDR3 DNA reads as TGCGCCAGCAGCTTGGCCAGGGGCCACGAGCAGTACTTC.

The J gene is TRBJ1-4, the V gene TRBV18, with 7 positions matching TRBD1. Germline V gives CDR1 KGHSH, CDR2 LQKENI. The CDR3 is made up of 15 amino acids. The junction had 8 bases not matched to a gene; V was cut back by 3 bases and J by 7 bases. CDR3 residues: CASSPRQGPTEKLFF. The CDR3 DNA follows: TGTGCCAGCTCACCGCGACAGGGACCCACTGAAAAACTGTTTTTT.

CDR3 sequence reads: CASSFTSANTGELFF. The CDR3, as DNA: TGCGCCAGCAGCTTTACTAGCGCCAACACCGGGGAGCTGTTTTTT. The chain carries TRBV5-1 and TRBJ2-2, with 7 nucleotides matching TRBD2. J gave up 2 bases and V 2 bases, and 3 bases lay outside the gene matches. CDR1 and CDR2 from the germline V gene are SGHRS and YFSETQ. This CDR3 contains 15 residues.

This chain connects TRBV12-3 or TRBV12-4 to TRBJ2-2; no firm D call. The CDR3 has 13 amino acids. The germline V and J ends were trimmed by 1 base and 5 bases, with 5 bases remaining between them. CDR3 residues: CASSLEATGELFF. The CDR3, as DNA: TGTGCCAGCAGTTTAGAAGCAACCGGGGAGCTGTTTTTT.